The entry below describes one T cell receptor (beta chain). Its antigen remains unidentified. These data are taken from a study of T cells after yellow fever vaccination. Findings and limits, study-wide: On re-exposure, the response was weaker but peaked faster, at day 5 versus 15. Booster sampling recovered most clones from primary vaccination (96% CD4, around 90% CD8). Abundant clonotypes from the bulk population could get into FACS-sorted repertoires as contaminants.

V shed 2 bases and J 10 bases; nucleotides not matched to a gene: 8. The CDR3 extends over 15 amino acids. CDR1 and CDR2 (germline): MDHEN, SYDVKM. One entry per CDR3 protein, called by TCRdb with MiXCR from the 5' RACE reads. The table records hundreds of thousands of distinct CDR3 sequences, 9% to 15% of them present only once. The source of this sequence is a man aged 25 to 40 who received the YFV17D yellow fever vaccine. This chain joins TRBV28 and TRBJ2-1, with TRBD2 identical over 10 bases. This specimen consisted of PBMCs, obtained on the day of the yellow fever booster vaccination. CDR3 protein: CASSLTSGTLGEQFF. CDR3 in DNA: TGTGCCAGCAGTTTAACTAGCGGGACCTTAGGAGAGCAGTTCTTC.